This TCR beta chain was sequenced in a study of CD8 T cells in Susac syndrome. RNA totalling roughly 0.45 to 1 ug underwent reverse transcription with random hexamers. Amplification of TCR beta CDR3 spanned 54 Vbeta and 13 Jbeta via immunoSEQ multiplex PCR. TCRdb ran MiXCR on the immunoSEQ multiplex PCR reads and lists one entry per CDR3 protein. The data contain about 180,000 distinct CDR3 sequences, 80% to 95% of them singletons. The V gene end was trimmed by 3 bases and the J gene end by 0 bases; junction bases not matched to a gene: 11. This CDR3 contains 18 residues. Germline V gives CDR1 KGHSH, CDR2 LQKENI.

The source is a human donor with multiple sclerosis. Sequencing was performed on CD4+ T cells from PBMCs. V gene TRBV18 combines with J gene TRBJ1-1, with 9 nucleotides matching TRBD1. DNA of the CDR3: TGTGCCAGCTCACCTCTCTCCGGGACAGGGAGGCTGAACACTGAAGCTTTCTTT. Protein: CASSPLSGTGRLNTEAFF.